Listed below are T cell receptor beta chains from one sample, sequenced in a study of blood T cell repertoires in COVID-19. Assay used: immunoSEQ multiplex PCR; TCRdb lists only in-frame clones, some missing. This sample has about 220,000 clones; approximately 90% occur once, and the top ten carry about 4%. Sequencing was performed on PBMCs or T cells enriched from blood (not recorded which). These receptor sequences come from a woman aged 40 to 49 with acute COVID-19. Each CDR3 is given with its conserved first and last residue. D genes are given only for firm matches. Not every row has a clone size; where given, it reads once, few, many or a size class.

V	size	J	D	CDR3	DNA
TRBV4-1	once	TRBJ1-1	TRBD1	CASRESGTANTEAFF	TGCGCCAGCAGGGAGTCCGGGACAGCGAACACTGAAGCTTTCTTT
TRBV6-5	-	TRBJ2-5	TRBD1	CASSYYGTGRGTQYF	TGTGCCAGCAGTTACTACGGGACAGGCCGGGGGACCCAGTACTTC
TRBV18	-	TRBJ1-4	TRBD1	CASSPPGTDEKLFF	TGTGCCAGCTCACCACCCGGGACAGATGAAAAACTGTTTTTT
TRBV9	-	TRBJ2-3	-	CASSVDPGSGTDTQYF	TGTGCCAGCAGCGTAGACCCGGGATCGGGCACAGATACGCAGTATTTT
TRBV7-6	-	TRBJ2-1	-	CASSLRGGNEQFF	TGTGCCAGCAGCTTGCGGGGAGGTAATGAGCAGTTCTTC
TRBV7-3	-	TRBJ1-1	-	CASSLGQNTEAFF	TGTGCCAGCAGCTTAGGCCAGAACACTGAAGCTTTCTTT
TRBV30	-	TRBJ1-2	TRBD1	CAWYRTGGYGYTF	TGTGCCTGGTACCGGACAGGGGGGTATGGCTACACCTTC
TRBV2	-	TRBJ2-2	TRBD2	CASKVGLENTGELFF	TGTGCCAGCAAGGTCGGACTAGAGAACACCGGGGAGCTGTTTTTT
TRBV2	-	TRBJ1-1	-	CASSENGGGGTEAFF	TGTGCCAGCAGTGAAAATGGGGGCGGAGGTACTGAAGCTTTCTTT
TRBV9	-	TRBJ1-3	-	CASMLGPSGNTIYF	TGTGCCAGCATGTTGGGGCCCTCTGGAAACACCATATATTTT
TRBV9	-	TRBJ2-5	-	CASSVGHKETQYF	TGTGCCAGCAGCGTGGGGCATAAAGAGACCCAGTACTTC
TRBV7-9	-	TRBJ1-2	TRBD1	CASSPVKGQPTHYGYTF	TGTGCCAGCAGCCCGGTTAAGGGACAGCCTACCCACTATGGCTACACCTTC
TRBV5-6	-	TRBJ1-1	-	CASSFGTTRHTEAFF	TGTGCCAGCAGCTTTGGGACTACTCGGCATACTGAAGCTTTCTTT
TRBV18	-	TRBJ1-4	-	CASSPGAAYNEKLFF	TGTGCCAGCTCACCGGGGGCAGCCTACAATGAAAAACTGTTTTTT
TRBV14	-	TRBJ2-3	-	CASSQGTLSTDTQYF	TGTGCCAGCAGCCAAGGGACACTTAGCACAGATACGCAGTATTTT
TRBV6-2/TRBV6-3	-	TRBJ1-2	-	CASSPTQRGGTGYTF	TGTGCCAGCAGTCCGACGCAACGGGGGGGGACAGGCTACACCTTC
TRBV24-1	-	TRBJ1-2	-	CATSDADRSYGYTF	TGTGCCACCAGTGACGCAGACAGGAGCTATGGCTACACCTTC
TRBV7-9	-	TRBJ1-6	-	CASSLQGNSPLHF	TGTGCCAGCAGCTTACAGGGGAATTCACCCCTCCACTTT
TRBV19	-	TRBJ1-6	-	CAARQGEGYNSPLHF	TGTGCCGCCCGGCAAGGGGAGGGCTATAATTCACCCCTCCACTTT
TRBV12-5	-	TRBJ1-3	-	CASGLVPSLTGNTIYF	TGTGCTAGTGGTTTGGTACCCTCTCTAACTGGAAACACCATATATTTT
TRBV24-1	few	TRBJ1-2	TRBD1	CATSDRGAFYGYTF	TGTGCCACCAGTGACAGGGGGGCATTCTATGGCTACACCTTC
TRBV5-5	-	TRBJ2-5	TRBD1	CASSLANLQGAGQETQYF	TGTGCCAGCAGCTTGGCCAACCTCCAGGGGGCAGGACAAGAGACCCAGTACTTC
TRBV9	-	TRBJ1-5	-	CASSATGQNQPQHF	TGTGCCAGCAGCGCGACAGGACAGAATCAGCCCCAGCATTTT
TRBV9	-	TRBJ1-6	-	CASSSGQSSYNSPLHF	TGTGCCAGCAGTTCCGGACAGAGCTCCTATAATTCACCCCTCCACTTT
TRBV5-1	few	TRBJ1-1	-	CASSLGGSLNTEAFF	TGCGCCAGCAGCTTGGGCGGCAGCTTGAACACTGAAGCTTTCTTT
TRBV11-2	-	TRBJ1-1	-	CASSNPGGGSNTEAFF	TGTGCCAGCAGCAACCCCGGCGGGGGGTCGAACACTGAAGCTTTCTTT
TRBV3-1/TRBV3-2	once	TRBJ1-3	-	CASSQDLAPTGNTIYF	TGTGCCAGCAGCCAAGATCTCGCGCCTACTGGAAACACCATATATTTT
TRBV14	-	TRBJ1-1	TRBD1	CASSRREGKHWGQGNTEAFF	TGTGCCAGCAGCCGTCGGGAGGGGAAGCACTGGGGACAGGGCAACACTGAAGCTTTCTTT
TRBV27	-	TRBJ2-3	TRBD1	CASSYDRVGDTQYF	TGTGCCAGCAGTTACGACAGGGTAGGAGATACGCAGTATTTT
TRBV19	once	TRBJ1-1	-	CASSDWGRGNTEAFF	TGTGCCAGTAGTGATTGGGGGAGGGGGAACACTGAAGCTTTCTTT
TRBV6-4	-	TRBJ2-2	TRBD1	CASKLQGASDTGELFF	TGTGCCAGCAAGTTGCAGGGGGCTTCCGACACCGGGGAGCTGTTTTTT
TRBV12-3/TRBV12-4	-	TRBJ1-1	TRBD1	CASNIGTGTEAFF	TGTGCCAGCAACATAGGGACAGGCACTGAAGCTTTCTTT
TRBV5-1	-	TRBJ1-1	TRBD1	CASSSRTGMTTEAFF	TGCGCCAGCAGCTCCCGGACAGGGATGACCACTGAAGCTTTCTTT
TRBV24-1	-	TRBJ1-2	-	CATSDFPGDGYTF	TGTGCCACCAGTGATTTCCCCGGGGATGGCTACACCTTC
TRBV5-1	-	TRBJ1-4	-	CASSPFSNEKLFF	TGCGCCAGCAGCCCGTTTAGTAATGAAAAACTGTTTTTT
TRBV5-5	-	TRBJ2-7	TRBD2	CASSLGGGRRDEQYF	TGTGCCAGCAGCTTGGGCGGGGGGCGCAGGGACGAGCAGTACTTC
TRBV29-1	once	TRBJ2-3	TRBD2	CSVGASGNTDTQYF	TGCAGCGTTGGGGCTAGCGGAAACACAGATACGCAGTATTTT
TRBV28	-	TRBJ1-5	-	CASSSLRGYSNQPQHF	TGTGCCAGCAGTTCCCTTCGAGGATATAGCAATCAGCCCCAGCATTTT
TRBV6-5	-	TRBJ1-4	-	CASIEPSTNEKLFF	TGTGCCAGCATCGAGCCCTCAACTAATGAAAAACTGTTTTTT
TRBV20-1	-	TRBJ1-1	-	CSARGGFPTFF	TGCAGTGCGAGGGGGGGGTTCCCGACTTTCTTT
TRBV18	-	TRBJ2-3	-	CASSPPRGNTDTQYF	TGTGCCAGCTCACCACCTAGGGGAAACACAGATACGCAGTATTTT
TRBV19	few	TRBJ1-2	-	CASARGGRSYGYTF	TGTGCCAGTGCTCGGGGGGGGCGCAGCTATGGCTACACCTTC
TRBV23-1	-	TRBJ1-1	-	CASSQSGQGGNTEAFF	TGCGCCAGCAGTCAATCGGGGCAGGGAGGAAACACTGAAGCTTTCTTT
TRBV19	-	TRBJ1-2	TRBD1	CASSIGRRGQNGYTF	TGTGCCAGTAGTATTGGCCGGAGGGGGCAGAATGGCTACACCTTC
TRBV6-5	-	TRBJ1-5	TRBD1	CASSQGQNSNQPQHF	TGTGCCAGCAGCCAGGGACAGAATAGCAATCAGCCCCAGCATTTT
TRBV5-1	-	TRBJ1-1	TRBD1	CASSLIGTGVNLNTEAFF	TGCGCCAGCAGCTTGATTGGGACAGGGGTCAACTTGAACACTGAAGCTTTCTTT
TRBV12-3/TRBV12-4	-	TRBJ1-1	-	CASSFSRGTEAFF	TGTGCCAGCAGTTTTTCCCGAGGCACTGAAGCTTTCTTT
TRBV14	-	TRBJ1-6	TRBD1	CASSQDWTGVNSPLHF	TGTGCCAGCAGCCAAGATTGGACAGGGGTAAATTCACCCCTCCACTTT
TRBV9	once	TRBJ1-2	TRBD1	CASSKRTGYGYTF	TGTGCCAGCAGCAAACGGACAGGCTATGGCTACACCTTC
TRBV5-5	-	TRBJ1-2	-	CASSSTPLSNYGYTF	TGTGCCAGCAGCTCAACACCTCTCTCGAACTATGGCTACACCTTC
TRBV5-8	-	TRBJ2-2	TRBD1	CASRFAGQVNTGELFF	TGTGCCAGCAGATTTGCGGGACAGGTCAACACCGGGGAGCTGTTTTTT